The present TCR beta chain was sequenced within a study of T-cell memory formation after mild COVID-19. TCRdb itself ran the 5' RACE reads through MiXCR, one entry per CDR3 protein. The table has about 270,000 distinct CDR3 sequences, about 17% seen once; the top ten hold roughly 23%. This clonotype was counted ten times or more. Trimming cost V 4 bases and J 5 bases, with 19 bases left between them. CDR1 and CDR2 from the germline V gene are SEHNR and FQNEAQ (reference sequence). The CDR3 spans 16 residues. The clonotype was recovered from a man aged 18-30 years who had mild COVID-19 (a few samples of this study predate the infection). Cell type and time point are not known. Sequences were obtained from PBMCs or a T cell subset sorted from them (not recorded which). This chain connects TRBV7-9 to TRBJ2-3; possible D gene TRBD2, 5 bases. This CDR3 reads CASSYPPTQAGDTQYF. The CDR3 bases are TGTGCCAGCAGCTACCCCCCCACCCAGGCGGGAGATACGCAGTATTTT.